This TCR beta chain was identified during a study of blood T cell repertoires in COVID-19. The V gene's germline CDR1 is ENHRY and CDR2 SYGVKD. The CDR3 sequence is 17 residues long. J was trimmed by 4 bases and V by 0 bases; bases with no gene match: 5. Recovered participants had two consecutive negative NP/OP PCR tests, healthcare professional clearance, or symptom resolution. The authors' processing: Amplified reference gene primers provided the basis for estimating nucleated cell counts. TCRdb's table, derived via immunoSEQ multiplex PCR, lists solely in-frame clones and lacks some. V, J and clone size reflect that table, while D and trimming were determined from the DNA. The sample shows over 150,000 clones, 88% of them seen only once.

This rearrangement joins TRBV10-3 to TRBJ1-5; TRBD1 matches at 11 bases. The receptor was derived from a woman in her late teens or twenties who had recovered from COVID-19. Sequencing input: PBMCs or T cells enriched from blood (not recorded which). The CDR3 DNA follows: TGTGCCATCAGTGAGTCCCGGACAGGGGGCCGGAATCAGCCCCAGCATTTT. Translated, it gives CAISESRTGGRNQPQHF.